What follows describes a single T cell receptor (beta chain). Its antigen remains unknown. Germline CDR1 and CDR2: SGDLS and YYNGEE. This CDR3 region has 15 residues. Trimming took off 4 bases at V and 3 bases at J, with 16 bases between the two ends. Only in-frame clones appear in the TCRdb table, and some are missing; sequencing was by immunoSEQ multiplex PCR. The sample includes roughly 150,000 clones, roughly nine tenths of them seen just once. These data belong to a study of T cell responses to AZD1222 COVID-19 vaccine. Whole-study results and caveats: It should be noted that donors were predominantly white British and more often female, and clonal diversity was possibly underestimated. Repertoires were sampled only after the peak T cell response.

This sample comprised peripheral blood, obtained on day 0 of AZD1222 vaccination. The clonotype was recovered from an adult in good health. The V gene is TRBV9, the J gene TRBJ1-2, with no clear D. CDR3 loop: CASSTTGNPYYGYTF. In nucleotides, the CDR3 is TGTGCCAGCAGCACGACGGGAAACCCTTACTATGGCTACACCTTC.